The 8 T cell receptor beta chains below come from one sample, sequenced in a study of beta chain features in type 1 diabetes. cDNA synthesis used the whole RNA isolate, giving expressed TCRB sequences. Clones were sequenced by immunoSEQ multiplex PCR, and TCRdb holds only the in-frame ones, with some missing. The sample has around 400,000 clones; less than 15% are singletons. Sequencing used naive CD4+ T cells from blood. These receptors were taken from a woman aged 18-35 years in good health.

As DNA, the CDR3 is TGTGCCTGGCAGGGACAGAAAAACCAGCCCCAGCATTTT. Translating it yields CAWQGQKNQPQHF. The rearrangement uses TRBV30 and TRBJ1-5, with TRBD1 matching 7 bases. With 5 bases clipped from V and 7 bases from J, the junction kept 8 bases outside the gene matches. Per the germline V gene, CDR1 is GTSNPN and CDR2 is SVGIG (reference sequence). The CDR3 is made up of 13 amino acids.

The rearrangement links TRBV18 to TRBJ2-4, with 12 bases that match TRBD2. CDR3 length: 17 residues. CDR1 and CDR2 (germline): KGHSH, LQKENI. Trimming removed 2 bases from V and 8 bases from J; junction bases left unmatched: 10. The CDR3 DNA reads TGTGCCAGCTCACCAGCGGCTAGCGGGAGGGCCGGGGACATTCAGTACTTC. As protein: CASSPAASGRAGDIQYF.

This CDR3 is CAWNRVVGEAFF. CDR3 sequence (DNA): TGTGCCTGGAATCGGGTGGTTGGGGAAGCTTTCTTT. The V and J genes are TRBV30 and TRBJ1-1, with D unresolved. V lost 4 bases, J lost 8 bases, and 14 bases lay in between. This CDR3 contains 12 residues. Looked up from germline, CDR1 is GTSNPN and CDR2 is SVGIG (reference sequence).

The chain employs TRBV30 and TRBJ1-1, with unresolved D. The V gene's germline CDR1 is GTSNPN and CDR2 SVGIG (reference sequence). Trimming left V 4 bases short and J 5 bases short, with 14 bases between. There are 13 residues in the CDR3. CDR3 in DNA: TGTGCCTGGATACGGGTACAATTAACTGAAGCTTTCTTT. It translates to CAWIRVQLTEAFF.

This clone turned up a few times. This chain links TRBV25-1 with TRBJ1-4, with 10 bases that match TRBD1. Germline loops: CDR1 MGHDK, CDR2 SYGVNS. This CDR3 region has 14 residues. The trim removed 5 bases at V and 5 bases at J, leaving 2 bases unmatched. The CDR3, as DNA: TGTGCCAGCAGTTCGGACAGGGGGAATGAAAAACTGTTTTTT. The encoded protein is CASSSDRGNEKLFF.

The gene calls are TRBV6-6 and TRBJ1-5; 7 bases align to TRBD1. CDR1 is MNHNY and CDR2 is SVGAGI in the germline V gene (reference sequence). The length of the CDR3 is 14 residues. Germline trimming cut 5 bases from V and 5 bases from J; bases unmatched to any gene: 6. The CDR3: CASSTGTVHQPQHF. DNA for the CDR3: TGTGCCAGCAGTACCGGGACAGTCCATCAGCCCCAGCATTTT.

The V and J genes are TRBV30 and TRBJ2-7; 10 bases match TRBD1. Germline CDR1 and CDR2: GTSNPN and SVGIG (reference sequence). This CDR3 spans 15 amino acids. V lost 5 bases to trimming and J lost 10 bases; unmatched junction nucleotides: 17. The CDR3 here is CAWGGSPGQGMKQYF. As DNA, the CDR3 is TGTGCCTGGGGAGGGTCCCCGGGACAGGGGATGAAACAGTACTTC.

This clone was seen a few times. Sequence at one end of the junction differs from germline and may be a read error. V gene TRBV7-2 combines with J gene TRBJ1-3, with D hard to call. Per germline, CDR1 SGHTA and CDR2 FQGNSA. This CDR3 is 11 amino acids long. CDR3 sequence: CASSSPRTISF. The CDR3 DNA sequence: TGTGCCAGCAGCTCCCCCCGCACCATTAGTTTT.